One sample yielded the 17 T cell receptor beta chains listed below, sequenced in a study of OX40 agonist ivuxolimab in advanced cancers. The repertoire was sequenced with immunoSEQ multiplex PCR; TCRdb's copy has only in-frame clones and lacks some. This sample yields 27,000 or so clones, of which approximately 81% are seen a single time; 22% belongs to the top ten. The source material was CD4+ or CD8+ T cells sorted from blood, sampled in a trial of the OX40 agonist ivuxolimab. These receptors originate from an adult with an advanced solid tumor such as melanoma, head and neck, liver or kidney cancer.

The rearrangement uses TRBV27 and TRBJ1-5, with a possible D match to TRBD1 (6 bases). The length of the CDR3 is 16 residues. V dropped 6 bases and J dropped 0 bases, with 15 bases sitting between them. Germline values: CDR1 MNHEY, CDR2 SMNVEV (reference sequence). The CDR3: CASSPDRTDSNQPQHF. DNA of the CDR3: TGTGCCAGCAGCCCTGACAGGACTGATAGCAATCAGCCCCAGCATTTT.

V and J are TRBV30 and TRBJ1-1; no clear D gene. CDR1 is GTSNPN and CDR2 is SVGIG in the germline V gene (reference sequence). V shed 7 bases and J shed 11 bases, with 17 bases lying between them. The CDR3 spans 11 residues. The DNA for the CDR3 is TGTGCCTCGGCGGAGAGTTTGTCGGCTTTCTTT. Its protein product is CASAESLSAFF.

V usage is TRBV9 and J usage is TRBJ2-3; TRBD2 aligns across 10 bases. The CDR3 is made up of 15 amino acids. The V and J ends lost 2 bases and 1 base, in that order; junction bases with no gene match: 1. Germline V gene data show CDR1 as SGDLS and CDR2 as YYNGEE. The CDR3 nucleotides read TGTGCCAGCAGCGTCCTAGCGGGGGGCACAGATACGCAGTATTTT. Encoded protein: CASSVLAGGTDTQYF.

The chain recombines TRBV7-9 with TRBJ2-7; 9 bases align to TRBD2. After removal of 4 bases from V and 6 bases from J, the junction contained 10 bases not matched to a gene. The CDR3 spans 15 residues. The germline CDR1 and CDR2 sequences are SEHNR and FQNEAQ (reference sequence). The CDR3 region is CASSSLAGGPGEQYF. The CDR3 nucleotides read TGTGCCAGCAGCTCCCTTGCGGGAGGGCCTGGCGAGCAGTACTTC.

V is TRBV6-5 and J is TRBJ2-1, with D perhaps TRBD2 (6 bases). The CDR3 runs 13 residues. Germline assignment: CDR1 MNHEY and CDR2 SVGAGI. The ends were cut back, 4 bases at V and 10 bases at J, with 14 bases in the middle. The chain's CDR3 is CASSFNLLAEQFF. CDR3 nucleotide sequence: TGTGCCAGCAGTTTCAACCTTCTAGCGGAGCAGTTCTTC.

This clone has just a few counts. V gene TRBV5-5 combines with J gene TRBJ1-6; D is perhaps TRBD1 (6 bases). The CDR3 runs 15 residues. Germline CDR1 and CDR2: SGHKS and YYEKEE (reference sequence). Trimming took 3 bases from V and 9 from J, leaving 16 bases between them. CDR3 in amino acids: CASSYRESLGSPLHF. The CDR3 DNA reads TGTGCCAGCAGCTACAGGGAGAGTTTGGGTTCACCCCTCCACTTT.

V is TRBV28 and J is TRBJ2-7, with 13 bases that match TRBD2. The CDR3 covers 20 residues. Trimming took 5 bases from V and 1 from J; bases not matched to a gene: 17. CDR1 is MDHEN and CDR2 is SYDVKM in the germline V gene. CDR3 in DNA: TGTGCCAGCAGTAGCGGGACAGGGTTCCGACTAGCGGGAGGATCCTACGAGCAGTACTTC. Translated, it gives CASSSGTGFRLAGGSYEQYF. Supplemented by reference TRBV28 and TRBJ2-7, the full variable domain reads DVKVTQSSRYLVKRTGEKVFLECVQDMDHENMFWYRQDPGLGLRLIYFSYDVKMKEKGDIPEGYSVSREKKERFSLILESASTNQTSMYLCASSSGTGFRLAGGSYEQYFGPGTRLTVT.

This chain uses TRBV7-2 with TRBJ2-7; the D is unclear. The length of the CDR3 is 13 residues. V gave up 1 base and J gave up 3 bases, with 7 bases separating them. Per germline, CDR1 SGHTA and CDR2 FQGNSA. The CDR3 sequence is CASSLGGIYEQYF. The CDR3 DNA sequence: TGTGCCAGCAGCTTAGGGGGTATCTACGAGCAGTACTTC.

This chain links TRBV11-3 with TRBJ2-2, with TRBD1 matching 8 bases. The CDR3 has 15 residues. The germline CDR1 and CDR2 sequences are SGHNT and YENEEA. Trimming took 5 bases from V and 3 from J; bases not matched to a gene: 5. Written as DNA, the CDR3 is TGTGCCAGCAGCCCGGACAGGGCTTACACCGGGGAGCTGTTTTTT. Its translation is CASSPDRAYTGELFF.

CDR3: CASSSWDRPYEQYF. The CDR3, as DNA: TGTGCCAGCAGCTCTTGGGATAGACCCTACGAGCAGTACTTC. The chain employs TRBV7-9 and TRBJ2-7, with no clear D. The V and J ends lost 4 bases and 2 bases respectively, with 12 bases between them. CDR1 and CDR2 from the germline V gene are SEHNR and FQNEAQ (reference sequence). This CDR3 has 14 amino acids.

The chain is built from TRBV19 and TRBJ2-1; 8 bases map to TRBD2. Germline CDR1 and CDR2: LNHDA and SQIVND (reference sequence). The CDR3 length is 15 residues. The J segment lost 4 bases and the V segment lost 4 bases, leaving 6 bases of the junction unmatched. The CDR3 nucleotides read TGTGCCAGTAGTACCGGGGGGGGCCTTTACAATGAGCAGTTCTTC. Amino acids: CASSTGGGLYNEQFF.

The CDR3 bases are TGTGCCAGCAGCTCGTCGACTAGCTGGCAAGAGACCCAGTACTTC. Protein product: CASSSSTSWQETQYF. The chain is built from TRBV7-9 and TRBJ2-5; 7 positions match TRBD2. Germline V lookup: CDR1 SEHNR, CDR2 FQNEAQ (reference sequence). V trimming: 4 bases; J trimming: 2 bases; junction bases outside the gene matches: 7. CDR3 length: 15 residues.

Only one count was recorded for this clone. The V gene is TRBV6-1, the J gene TRBJ1-5, with no clear D. V shed 2 bases and J shed 0 bases, with 11 bases lying between them. The CDR3 loop spans 16 amino acids. The germline gives CDR1 MNHNS, CDR2 SASEGT. CDR3 bases: TGTGCCAGCAGTGAATACGGGCACATTAGCAATCAGCCCCAGCATTTT. This sequence encodes CASSEYGHISNQPQHF.

The chain joins TRBV6-1 to TRBJ1-2; perhaps TRBD1 as D (5 bases). V lost 1 base, J lost 5 bases, and 17 bases lay in between. The germline gives CDR1 MNHNS, CDR2 SASEGT. The CDR3 is 16 amino acids. The chain's CDR3 is CASSEGNPGLLYGYTF. For the CDR3, the DNA is TGTGCCAGCAGTGAAGGCAATCCGGGACTGCTATATGGCTACACCTTC.

The V call is TRBV7-9, the J call TRBJ1-5; 11 nucleotides align to TRBD1. The CDR3 contains 16 residues. Germline CDR1 SEHNR, CDR2 FQNEAQ (reference sequence). Trimming at V came to 0 bases and at J to 4 bases, leaving 2 bases not matched to a gene. The CDR3 here is CASSLAGTGGNQPQHF. The CDR3 DNA sequence: TGTGCCAGCAGCTTAGCCGGGACAGGGGGAAATCAGCCCCAGCATTTT.

This chain links TRBV20-1 with TRBJ2-1; no definite D call. Germline V gene lookup returns CDR1 DFQATT and CDR2 SNEGSKA (reference sequence). CDR3 length: 10 residues. Between the trimmed V and J ends, which lost 2 bases and 7 bases, there was a span of 3 bases. CDR3 nucleotide sequence: TGCAGTGCTAGAAGGAATGAGCAGTTCTTC. The encoded protein is CSARRNEQFF.

This clone showed up just once. The chain joins TRBV10-3 to TRBJ2-7; the D gene is possibly TRBD2 (6 bases). This CDR3 region has 15 residues. Germline CDR1 reads ENHRY; CDR2 reads SYGVKD. The V end lost 4 bases, the J end lost 4 bases, and 17 bases lay between the germline ends. CDR3 bases: TGTGCCATCAGTGTCACCGGGACTGGATTATACGAGCAGTACTTC. Residues: CAISVTGTGLYEQYF.